What follows are 21 T cell receptor beta chains derived from one specimen sequenced in a study of blood T cell repertoires in COVID-19. This table comes from immunoSEQ multiplex PCR, and its TCRdb copy is limited to in-frame clones, with some not included. The sample yields more than 200,000 clones, 89% seen once. Specimen: PBMCs or T cells enriched from blood (not recorded which). The receptors derive from a woman aged 30 to 39 with acute COVID-19.

This chain links TRBV7-2 with TRBJ1-3; weak D call: TRBD1 (5 bases). This CDR3 region has 14 residues. V lost 5 bases and J lost 3, with 11 bases in between. Germline V gene sequence: CDR1 SGHTA, CDR2 FQGNSA. CDR3 loop: CASSKGSVGNTIYF. CDR3 DNA sequence: TGTGCCAGCAGCAAGGGGTCAGTTGGAAACACCATATATTTT.

The CDR3 loop is CASTGQTNTEAFF. The CDR3 DNA sequence: TGCGCCAGCACCGGACAGACGAACACTGAAGCTTTCTTT. V usage is TRBV5-1 and J usage is TRBJ1-1; possible D gene TRBD1, 6 bases. The CDR3 sequence is 13 residues long. The germline V gene has CDR1 SGHRS and CDR2 YFSETQ. V lost 6 bases, J lost 1 base, and 10 bases lay in between.

This clone was detected only a few times. The genes are TRBV20-1 and TRBJ2-4, with TRBD1 matching over 10 bases. Trimming removed 4 bases from V and 5 bases from J; junction bases left unmatched: 2. The CDR3 has 13 residues. The germline V gene encodes CDR1 DFQATT and CDR2 SNEGSKA (reference sequence). CDR3 sequence reads: CSAIDRGQNIQYF. CDR3 bases: TGCAGTGCTATTGACAGGGGGCAAAACATTCAGTACTTC.

The count of this clone is one. This rearrangement joins TRBV19 to TRBJ2-1; 12 nucleotides match TRBD2. CDR3 size: 18 residues. The germline V gene has CDR1 LNHDA and CDR2 SQIVND (reference sequence). J was trimmed by 2 bases and V by 6 bases; bases with no gene match: 11. The CDR3 loop is CASSLTSGGPSTYNEQFF. The CDR3 DNA sequence: TGTGCCAGTAGCCTGACTAGCGGGGGCCCTAGTACCTACAATGAGCAGTTCTTC.

J is TRBJ2-2 and V is TRBV4-3, with 9 bases lining up with TRBD2. The germline CDR1 and CDR2 sequences are LGHNA and YSLEER. This CDR3 comprises 19 residues. V trimming: 6 bases; J trimming: 0 bases; junction bases outside the gene matches: 14. The CDR3 region is CASSPRRGGGAANTGELFF. CDR3 DNA sequence: TGCGCCAGCAGTCCCCGGAGGGGCGGGGGGGCCGCGAACACCGGGGAGCTGTTTTTT.

The chain recombines TRBV2 with TRBJ1-2; TRBD1 might be the D (6 bases). The CDR3 consists of 13 residues. The V end lost 7 bases, the J end lost 7 bases, and 16 bases lay between the germline ends. Germline loops: CDR1 SNHLY, CDR2 FYNNEI. The CDR3 nucleotides are TGTGCCAGCACAGGACAGTCGGGGGGTGGCTACACCTTC. Its translation: CASTGQSGGGYTF. Filled out from reference TRBV2 and TRBJ1-2, the complete variable domain reads EPEVTQTPSHQVTQMGQEVILRCVPISNHLYFYWYRQILGQKVEFLVSFYNNEISEKSEIFDDQFSVERPDGSNFTLKIRSTKLEDSAMYFCASTGQSGGGYTFGSGTRLTVV.

V gene TRBV7-8 combines with J gene TRBJ1-1, with 7 positions matching TRBD1. The CDR3 has 15 residues. The V gene end was trimmed by 6 bases and the J gene end by 5 bases; junction bases not matched to a gene: 12. Germline V gene data show CDR1 as SGHVS and CDR2 as FQNEAQ. The CDR3 protein is CASSRVSAGGTEAFF. CDR3 bases: TGTGCCAGCAGTAGAGTCTCGGCAGGGGGGACTGAAGCTTTCTTT. Using reference TRBV7-8 and TRBJ1-1 for the parts outside the CDR3, the full variable domain is GAGVSQSPRYKVAKRGQDVALRCDPISGHVSLFWYQQALGQGPEFLTYFQNEAQLDKSGLPSDRFFAERPEGSVSTLKIQRTQQEDSAVYLCASSRVSAGGTEAFFGQGTRLTVV.

The genes are TRBV9 and TRBJ2-7, with a possible D match to TRBD1 (6 bases). Germline CDR1 reads SGDLS; CDR2 reads YYNGEE. Trimming removed 4 bases from V and 3 bases from J, with 17 bases in between. This CDR3 has 15 residues. CDR3 residues: CASSPPPGVDYEQYF. CDR3 in DNA: TGTGCCAGCAGCCCCCCCCCAGGGGTGGACTACGAGCAGTACTTC. Drawing the rest from reference TRBV9 and TRBJ2-7, the complete variable domain is DSGVTQTPKHLITATGQRVTLRCSPRSGDLSVYWYQQSLDQGLQFLIQYYNGEERAKGNILERFSAQQFPDLHSELNLSSLELGDSALYFCASSPPPGVDYEQYFGPGTRLTVT.

The chain is built from TRBV3-1 (or the pseudogene TRBV3-2) and TRBJ2-3; 9 bases align to TRBD2. Trimming took 3 bases from V and 9 from J; bases not matched to a gene: 7. From germline, CDR1 is LGHDT and CDR2 YNNKEL (reference sequence). This CDR3 spans 14 amino acids. The CDR3 DNA reads TGTGCCAGCAGCCAGGGAAGACTAGCGGACACGCAGTATTTT. Residues: CASSQGRLADTQYF.

The chain joins TRBV5-1 to TRBJ1-3, with 9 bases lining up with TRBD1. The V segment lost 5 bases and the J segment 2 bases; nucleotides outside the gene matches: 5. Germline V gene lookup returns CDR1 SGHRS and CDR2 YFSETQ. The CDR3 runs to 15 residues. CDR3 sequence reads: CASSGDREPGNTIYF. The CDR3 region has the DNA TGCGCCAGCAGTGGGGACAGGGAGCCTGGAAACACCATATATTTT.

The chain combines TRBV9 with TRBJ1-3, with 8 bases that match TRBD1. The CDR3 extends over 15 amino acids. After removal of 4 bases from V and 0 bases from J, the junction contained 3 bases not matched to a gene. The germline CDR1 and CDR2 sequences are SGDLS and YYNGEE. The CDR3 bases are TGTGCCAGCAGCCAGACAGGGGACTCTGGAAACACCATATATTTT. Amino acid sequence: CASSQTGDSGNTIYF. The full variable domain, completed using reference TRBV9 and TRBJ1-3, is DSGVTQTPKHLITATGQRVTLRCSPRSGDLSVYWYQQSLDQGLQFLIQYYNGEERAKGNILERFSAQQFPDLHSELNLSSLELGDSALYFCASSQTGDSGNTIYFGEGSWLTVV.

As DNA, the CDR3 is TGTGCCAGCAGTGAAAACTCTTTGGTCAAATATGGCTACACCTTC. This codes for CASSENSLVKYGYTF. The V gene is TRBV6-1, the J gene TRBJ1-2, with D uncertain. This CDR3 is 15 amino acids long. Germline V gives CDR1 MNHNS, CDR2 SASEGT. Deletions cut 2 bases from V and 5 bases from J, with 15 bases between.

This chain connects TRBV27 to TRBJ2-3; no firm D call. The CDR3 sequence is 16 residues long. V was cut by 2 bases and J by 0 bases, with 12 bases left in between. Germline loops: CDR1 MNHEY, CDR2 SMNVEV (reference sequence). The CDR3 here is CASSLRGPSSTDTQYF. The CDR3 DNA is TGTGCCAGCAGTTTACGAGGTCCATCTAGCACAGATACGCAGTATTTT.

CDR3 residues: CAIRRDRDGYTF. The CDR3 region has the DNA TGTGCCATCAGGAGGGACAGGGATGGCTACACCTTC. The chain couples TRBV10-3 to TRBJ1-2; 9 nucleotides align to TRBD1. The germline V gene has CDR1 ENHRY and CDR2 SYGVKD. This CDR3 region has 12 residues. V gave up 6 bases and J gave up 6 bases; unmatched junction bases: 2.

This clone was detected only once. This chain joins TRBV2 and TRBJ1-4, with D perhaps TRBD1 (5 bases). The V gene's germline CDR1 is SNHLY and CDR2 FYNNEI. CDR3 size: 15 residues. Trimming shortened V by 5 bases and J by 3 bases, and 13 bases separated the two germline ends. The CDR3 sequence: CASSLQGLANEKLFF. CDR3 sequence (DNA): TGTGCCAGCAGTCTTCAGGGTTTGGCTAATGAAAAACTGTTTTTT.

In nucleotides, the CDR3 is TGCGCCAGCGGGCTACAGGGAAGGCGGGAGACCCAGTACTTC. Its translation is CASGLQGRRETQYF. The V gene is TRBV10-2, the J gene TRBJ2-5, with a tentative D call TRBD1 (6 bases). Per the germline V gene, CDR1 is WSHSY and CDR2 is SAAADI. The CDR3 spans 14 residues. V was clipped by 8 bases and J by 5 bases, with 18 bases between them.

This chain connects TRBV5-6 to TRBJ2-7; perhaps TRBD1 as D (5 bases). This CDR3 is built from 15 residues. In germline, CDR1 is SGHDT, CDR2 YYEEEE. Trimming cost V 3 bases and J 5 bases, with 18 bases left between them. The CDR3 sequence is CASSYVVTEGNEQYF. DNA of the CDR3: TGTGCCAGCAGCTACGTTGTGACAGAAGGCAACGAGCAGTACTTC.

The gene calls are TRBV9 and TRBJ2-2; tentatively, D is TRBD2 (5 bases). Trimming shortened V by 0 bases and J by 7 bases, and 7 bases separated the two germline ends. This CDR3 is 13 amino acids long. Germline CDR1 and CDR2: SGDLS and YYNGEE. CDR3 residues: CASSVVGDGELFF. For the CDR3, the DNA is TGTGCCAGCAGCGTAGTGGGAGACGGGGAGCTGTTTTTT.

This sequence joins TRBV19 and TRBJ1-2; D might be TRBD1 (5 bases). V was clipped by 0 bases and J by 8 bases, with 13 bases between them. CDR3 length equals 14 residues. CDR1 and CDR2 (germline): LNHDA, SQIVND (reference sequence). The CDR3 nucleotides are TGTGCCAGTAGTATAGATGGGGGGTTTCAAGGCTACACCTTC. Amino acids: CASSIDGGFQGYTF.

This clone occurred once. This rearrangement joins TRBV29-1 to TRBJ1-1, with 8 bases aligning to TRBD1. Germline CDR1 is SQVTM and CDR2 is ANQGSEA. This CDR3 spans 13 amino acids. The V and J ends lost 7 bases and 0 bases, in that order; junction bases with no gene match: 4. The CDR3 region is CSAGQGMNTEAFF. The CDR3 DNA is TGCAGCGCAGGACAGGGAATGAACACTGAAGCTTTCTTT.

This clone was found a few times. The genes are TRBV7-2 and TRBJ2-5, with 7 bases lining up with TRBD1. Germline values: CDR1 SGHTA, CDR2 FQGNSA. V lost 1 base, J lost 4 bases, and 3 bases stayed unmatched. The CDR3 has 14 residues. The chain's CDR3 is CASSLVPGGETQYF. The CDR3 coding sequence is TGTGCCAGCAGCTTAGTTCCAGGGGGAGAGACCCAGTACTTC.